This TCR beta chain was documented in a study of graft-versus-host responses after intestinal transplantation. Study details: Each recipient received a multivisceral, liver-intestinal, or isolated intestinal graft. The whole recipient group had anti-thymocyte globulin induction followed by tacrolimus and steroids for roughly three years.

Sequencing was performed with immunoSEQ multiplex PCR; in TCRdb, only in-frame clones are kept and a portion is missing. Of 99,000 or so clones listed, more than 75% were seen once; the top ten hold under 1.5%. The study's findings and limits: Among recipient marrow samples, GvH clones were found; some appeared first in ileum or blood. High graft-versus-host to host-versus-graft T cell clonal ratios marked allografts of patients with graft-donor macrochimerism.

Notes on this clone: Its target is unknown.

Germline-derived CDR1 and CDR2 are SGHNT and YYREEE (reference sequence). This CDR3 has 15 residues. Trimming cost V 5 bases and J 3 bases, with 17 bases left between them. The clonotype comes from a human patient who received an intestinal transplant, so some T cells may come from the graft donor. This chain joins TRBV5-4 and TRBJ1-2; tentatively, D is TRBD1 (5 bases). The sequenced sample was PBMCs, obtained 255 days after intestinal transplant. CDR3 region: CASRADFGTDYGYTF. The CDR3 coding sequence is TGTGCCAGCAGAGCCGACTTTGGGACGGACTATGGCTACACCTTC.